This TCR beta chain was profiled in a study of hypomethylating agent response in myelodysplastic syndrome. Study-wide background: The most frequent mutation was TET2, in 5 of 11 patients. Response meant complete response or hematologic improvement; all other patients were non-responders.

The CDR3 is made up of 15 amino acids. Germline V gene sequence: CDR1 SGHRS, CDR2 YFSETQ. Trimming stripped 3 bases from V and 1 base from J, with 14 bases between. General study findings and limits: No significant post-treatment change in richness, rarefaction diversity or clonality, across all patients or response groups.

Worth noting for this clone: Its specificity is unknown.

Two replicates of around 200 ng each gave 400 ng DNA per sample, survey resolution. Assay used: immunoSEQ multiplex PCR; TCRdb lists only in-frame clones, some missing. Altogether approximately 5,000 clones are present, about 80% being singletons, with the ten largest covering roughly 17%. The input for sequencing was bone marrow, taken before or after starting hypomethylating agent treatment for myelodysplastic syndrome (not recorded which). This chain joins TRBV5-1 and TRBJ2-7; TRBD1 might be the D (6 bases). The clonotype was recovered from a human donor with myelodysplastic syndrome. In DNA, the CDR3 is TGCGCCAGCAGCTCAGCGGAGCAGGGGTCCTACGAGCAGTACTTC. Its protein product is CASSSAEQGSYEQYF.